This T cell receptor beta chain is from a study of T cells after yellow fever vaccination. Study-wide results and limits: Clones that expanded after primary vaccination mostly reappeared after the booster (approximately 96% CD4, 80% to 90% CD8). A secondary response was less intense yet reached its peak sooner, at day 5 versus 15.

The authors made TCR cDNA by 5'RACE template switching, adding a universal primer site and UMIs. TCRdb re-derived calls from the 5' RACE reads in MiXCR, one entry per CDR3 protein. The profile shows about 340,000 distinct CDR3 sequences, approximately 12% of them singletons. The germline V gene encodes CDR1 MNHEY and CDR2 SVGAGI. The CDR3 covers 13 residues. The V and J ends lost 7 bases and 8 bases, in that order; junction bases with no gene match: 10. About this clonotype: As yet, its antigen is unknown.

This clonotype was obtained from a man aged 18 to 30 who received the YFV17D yellow fever vaccine. The sample consisted of CD4+ T cells sorted from PBMCs, taken 15 days after the yellow fever booster vaccination. This chain connects TRBV6-5 to TRBJ1-2; 7 bases fit TRBD1. The CDR3 DNA sequence: TGTGCCAGCAAATCCGGGACAGCGAGGGGCTACACCTTC. This translates into CASKSGTARGYTF.